These T cell receptor beta chains were read from a single sample in a study of CD8+CD57+ T cells in acquired aplastic anemia. Using its own MiXCR run on the reads, TCRdb lists one record per CDR3 protein. The data hold fewer than 200,000 distinct CDR3 sequences, with about half observed a single time. What was sequenced was sorted CD4+, CD8+, or CD8+CD57+ T cells (not recorded which) from PBMCs. The receptors shown here come from a human donor with aplastic anemia. The CDR3 runs from the conserved cysteine through the conserved F or W. D genes are given only for firm matches. Size values are once, few and many counts, or a class for expanded clones, and some rows have none.

cdr3_aa	v_call	clone_size	d_call
CATSDSPGHTSASSYNGQFF	TRBV24-1	NA	TRBD2
CSARDVREYGYTF	TRBV20-1	NA	NA
CSARDYREKGGIDSPLHF	TRBV20-1	many	NA
CSASPSRPGANVLTF	TRBV20-1	few	NA
CATRNPRASNEQFF	TRBV24-1	NA	NA
CASSSLRGATDTQYF	TRBV11-2	few	NA
CSAAGTGASEQFF	TRBV20-1	NA	TRBD1
CSVLDSHTEAFF	TRBV29-1	NA	NA
CASSQGTAYEQYF	TRBV9	many	TRBD1
CSAGGTVWYEQFF	TRBV20-1	many	NA
CASSQIGTGDNSPLHF	TRBV4-1	many	TRBD1